This T cell receptor (beta chain) appears in the sequencing data of a study of Graves' ophthalmopathy and Graves' hyperthyroidism. General study results and limits: The model flagged ophthalmopathy progression at roughly 70% sensitivity and nearly 75% specificity.

From RNA, the CDR3 regions of TCR beta chains were amplified and sequenced. HTBI primers served in a first-round RT-PCR, which a second-round multiplex PCR followed. TCRdb reprocessed the multiplex PCR reads with MiXCR, giving one entry per CDR3 protein. The repertoire holds 600,000 to 650,000 distinct CDR3 sequences, with 22% as singletons. The CDR3 totals 12 residues. Germline CDR1 and CDR2: DFQATT and SNEGSKA (reference sequence). The V gene lost 4 bases and the J gene lost 3 bases, with 10 bases spanning the gap. For this clonotype: Its specificity is not known.

No ophthalmopathy within 18 months of follow-up signified stable hyperthyroidism. What supplied the PBMCs was approximately 10 ml of fresh peripheral blood. V gene TRBV20-1 combines with J gene TRBJ2-7, with D possibly being TRBD2 (5 bases). The TCR comes from a woman aged 18-29 years with stable Graves' hyperthyroidism. Some clones in this sample may be carry-over from other donors' samples. What was sequenced was peripheral blood. CDR3: CSATEVNYEQYF. The CDR3, as DNA: TGCAGTGCTACGGAGGTAAACTACGAGCAGTACTTC.